This is a list of T cell receptor beta chains from one sample in a study of cytomegalovirus exposure and HLA in healthy donors. TCRdb's table, derived via immunoSEQ multiplex PCR, lists solely in-frame clones and lacks some. This table has roughly 64,000 clones, 85% to 95% appearing once. The sample taken for sequencing was PBMCs. All receptors derive from a woman in her late teens or twenties in good health and CMV-seropositive. Each CDR3 is given with its conserved first and last residue. The order of the fields is clone size, V gene, D gene, J gene, CDR3 DNA, CDR3 protein. The D gene is left open where the match is weak. Clone size is given for some rows only: seen once, a few or many times, or a class if the clone is expanded.

clone_size: once
v_call: TRBV30
d_call: -
j_call: TRBJ2-4
cdr3_nt: TGTGCCTGCCTTCCCGCAGGAACCCTAGCCAAAAACATTCAGTACTTC
cdr3_aa: CACLPAGTLAKNIQYF

clone_size: -
v_call: TRBV5-6
d_call: -
j_call: TRBJ1-1
cdr3_nt: TGTGCCAGCAGCTTGGACGGGAGGGGCACTGAAGCTTTCTTT
cdr3_aa: CASSLDGRGTEAFF

clone_size: -
v_call: TRBV28
d_call: -
j_call: TRBJ2-5
cdr3_nt: TGTGCCAGCAGTTCGCCGACAGTAACCCAAGAGACCCAGTACTTC
cdr3_aa: CASSSPTVTQETQYF

clone_size: -
v_call: TRBV19
d_call: TRBD2
j_call: TRBJ2-3
cdr3_nt: TGTGCCAGTAGTGCCGCCGGACGCGGGGGGTCAGATACGCAGTATTTT
cdr3_aa: CASSAAGRGGSDTQYF

clone_size: -
v_call: TRBV27
d_call: TRBD2
j_call: TRBJ2-7
cdr3_nt: TGTGCCAGCGGTATAGCGGGAGGGCCGAACGAGCAGTACTTC
cdr3_aa: CASGIAGGPNEQYF

clone_size: -
v_call: TRBV25-1
d_call: -
j_call: TRBJ1-1
cdr3_nt: TGTGCCAGCAGGGTGAGTCCTGAAGCTTTCTTT
cdr3_aa: CASRVSPEAFF

clone_size: once
v_call: TRBV28
d_call: TRBD1
j_call: TRBJ2-5
cdr3_nt: TGTGCCAGCAGTTCGCCACCTCTAGGCAGGGGGCAAGAGACCCAGTACTTC
cdr3_aa: CASSSPPLGRGQETQYF

clone_size: -
v_call: TRBV6-5
d_call: -
j_call: TRBJ1-2
cdr3_nt: TGTGCCAGCAGTCAGGGCTCAGCCAACCATGGCTACACCTTC
cdr3_aa: CASSQGSANHGYTF

clone_size: -
v_call: TRBV2
d_call: -
j_call: TRBJ1-2
cdr3_nt: TGTGCCAGCAGTGTGTCTTCTAACTATGGCTACACCTTC
cdr3_aa: CASSVSSNYGYTF

clone_size: -
v_call: TRBV5-4
d_call: TRBD1
j_call: TRBJ1-2
cdr3_nt: TGTGCCAGCAGCTTGGGGCAGGGGGCGATCTATGGCTACACCTTC
cdr3_aa: CASSLGQGAIYGYTF

clone_size: -
v_call: TRBV15
d_call: -
j_call: TRBJ2-3
cdr3_nt: TGTGCCACCAGCAGAGACTTATTTCAGGGCCCAGATACGCAGTATTTT
cdr3_aa: CATSRDLFQGPDTQYF

clone_size: -
v_call: TRBV19
d_call: TRBD1
j_call: TRBJ2-1
cdr3_nt: TGTGCCAGTAGTCCTACAGGGGACTCCTACAATGAGCAGTTCTTC
cdr3_aa: CASSPTGDSYNEQFF

clone_size: -
v_call: TRBV5-1
d_call: TRBD2
j_call: TRBJ2-1
cdr3_nt: TGCGCCAGCAGCTTTACTAGCGGGAGGGCCTTGCAAGATGAGCAGTTCTTC
cdr3_aa: CASSFTSGRALQDEQFF

clone_size: -
v_call: TRBV30
d_call: -
j_call: TRBJ1-3
cdr3_nt: TGTGCCTGGAGGTCACAGGGTTTTGGAAACACCATATATTTT
cdr3_aa: CAWRSQGFGNTIYF

clone_size: -
v_call: TRBV28
d_call: TRBD2
j_call: TRBJ2-3
cdr3_nt: TGTGCCAGCAGCCTACCGGGACTAGCGGGAGGGCCGGGTAGCACAGATACGCAGTATTTT
cdr3_aa: CASSLPGLAGGPGSTDTQYF

clone_size: -
v_call: TRBV28
d_call: -
j_call: TRBJ1-2
cdr3_nt: TGTGCCAGCAGTTTTGGAACCGCAGGTCTTAACTACACCTTC
cdr3_aa: CASSFGTAGLNYTF